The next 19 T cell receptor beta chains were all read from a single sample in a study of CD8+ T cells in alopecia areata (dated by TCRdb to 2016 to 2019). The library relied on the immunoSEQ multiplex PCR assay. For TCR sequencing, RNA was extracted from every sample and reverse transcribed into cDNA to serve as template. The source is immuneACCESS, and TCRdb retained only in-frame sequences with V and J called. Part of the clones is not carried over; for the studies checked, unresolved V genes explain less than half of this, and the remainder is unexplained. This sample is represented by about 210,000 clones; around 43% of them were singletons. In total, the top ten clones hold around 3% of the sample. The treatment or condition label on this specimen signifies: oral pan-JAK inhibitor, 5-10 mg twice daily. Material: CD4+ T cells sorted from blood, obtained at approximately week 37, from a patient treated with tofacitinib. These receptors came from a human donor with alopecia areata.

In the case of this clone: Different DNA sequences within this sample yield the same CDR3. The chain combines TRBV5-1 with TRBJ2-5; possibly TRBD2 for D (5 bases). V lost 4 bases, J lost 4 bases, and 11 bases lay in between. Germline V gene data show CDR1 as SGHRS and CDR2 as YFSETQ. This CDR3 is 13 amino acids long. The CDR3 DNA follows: TGCGCCAGCAGCCTCAGCGGAGGAGAGACCCAGTACTTC. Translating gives CASSLSGGETQYF.

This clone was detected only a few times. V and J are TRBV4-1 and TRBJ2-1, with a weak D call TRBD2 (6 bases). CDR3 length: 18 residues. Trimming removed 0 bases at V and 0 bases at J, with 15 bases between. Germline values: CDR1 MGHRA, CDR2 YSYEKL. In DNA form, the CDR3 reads TGCGCCAGCAGCCAAGATCTAAGGAGGGCTCCCTCCTACAATGAGCAGTTCTTC. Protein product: CASSQDLRRAPSYNEQFF.

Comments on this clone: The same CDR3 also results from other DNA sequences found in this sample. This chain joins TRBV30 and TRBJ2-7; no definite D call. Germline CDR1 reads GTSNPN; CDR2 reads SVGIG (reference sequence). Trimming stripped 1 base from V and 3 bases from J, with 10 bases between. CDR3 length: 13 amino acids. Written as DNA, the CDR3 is TGTGCCTGGAGTGGGGATACTTACTACGAGCAGTACTTC. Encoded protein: CAWSGDTYYEQYF. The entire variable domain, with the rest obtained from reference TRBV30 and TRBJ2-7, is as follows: SQTIHQWPATLVQPVGSPLSLECTVEGTSNPNLYWYRQAAGRGLQLLFYSVGIGQISSEVPQNLSASRPQDRQFILSSKKLLLSDSGFYLCAWSGDTYYEQYFGPGTRLTVT.

The CDR3 here is CASSLTQGPPLSGANVLTF. The CDR3 DNA follows: TGCGCCAGCAGCTTGACACAGGGGCCACCCCTCTCTGGGGCCAACGTCCTGACTTTC. The chain couples TRBV5-1 to TRBJ2-6; TRBD1 agrees at 7 bases. The germline gives CDR1 SGHRS, CDR2 YFSETQ. The junction had 10 bases not matched to a gene; V was cut back by 1 base and J by 0 bases. This CDR3 region has 19 residues.

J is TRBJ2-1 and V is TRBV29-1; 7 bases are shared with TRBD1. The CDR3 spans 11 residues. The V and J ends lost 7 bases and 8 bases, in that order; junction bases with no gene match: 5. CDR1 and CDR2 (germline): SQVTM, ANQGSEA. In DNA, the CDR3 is TGCAGCGCAGACAGGGTCCATGAGCAGTTCTTC. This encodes CSADRVHEQFF.

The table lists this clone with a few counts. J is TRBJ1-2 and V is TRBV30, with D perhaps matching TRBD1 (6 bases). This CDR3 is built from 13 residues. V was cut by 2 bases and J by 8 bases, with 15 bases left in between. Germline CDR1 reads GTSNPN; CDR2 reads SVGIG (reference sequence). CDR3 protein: CAWSYRAPDGYTF. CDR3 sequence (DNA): TGTGCCTGGAGTTACAGGGCCCCAGACGGCTACACCTTC.

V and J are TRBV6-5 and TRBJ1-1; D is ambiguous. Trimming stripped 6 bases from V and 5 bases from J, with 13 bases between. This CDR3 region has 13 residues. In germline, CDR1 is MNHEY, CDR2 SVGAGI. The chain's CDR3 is CASRGREGTEAFF. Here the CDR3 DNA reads TGTGCCAGCAGAGGAAGGGAAGGGACTGAAGCTTTCTTT.

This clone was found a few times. This CDR3 reads CASSYLAGDETQYF. The CDR3 DNA is TGTGCCAGCAGCTATCTGGCGGGAGACGAGACCCAGTACTTC. The chain joins TRBV7-9 to TRBJ2-5, with TRBD2 matching over 7 bases. Germline CDR1 reads SEHNR; CDR2 reads FQNEAQ (reference sequence). The V segment lost 4 bases and the J segment 5 bases; nucleotides outside the gene matches: 7. The length of the CDR3 is 14 residues. Together with reference TRBV7-9 and TRBJ2-5, the CDR3 gives the full variable domain: DTGVSQNPRHKITKRGQNVTFRCDPISEHNRLYWYRQTLGQGPEFLTYFQNEAQLEKSRLLSDRFSAERPKGSFSTLEIQRTEQGDSAMYLCASSYLAGDETQYFGPGTRLLVL.

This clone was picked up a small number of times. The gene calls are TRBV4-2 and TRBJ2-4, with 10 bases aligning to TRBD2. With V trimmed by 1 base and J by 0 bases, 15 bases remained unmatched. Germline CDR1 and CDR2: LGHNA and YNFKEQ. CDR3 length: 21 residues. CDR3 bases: TGTGCCAGCAGCCAAGGGTCAGCTAGCGGGGGTCACCACCTAGCCAAAAACATTCAGTACTTC. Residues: CASSQGSASGGHHLAKNIQYF.

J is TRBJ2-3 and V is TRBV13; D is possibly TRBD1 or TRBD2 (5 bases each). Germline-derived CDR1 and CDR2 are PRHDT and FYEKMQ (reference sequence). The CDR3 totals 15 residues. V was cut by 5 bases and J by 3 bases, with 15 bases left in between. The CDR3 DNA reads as TGTGCCAGCAGCCACTCGAGGGGTAGGACAGATACGCAGTATTTT. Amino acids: CASSHSRGRTDTQYF.

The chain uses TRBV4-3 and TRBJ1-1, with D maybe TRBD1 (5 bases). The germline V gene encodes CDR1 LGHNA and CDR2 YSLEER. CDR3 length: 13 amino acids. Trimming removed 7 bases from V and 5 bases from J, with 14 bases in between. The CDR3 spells CASTLMGGTEAFF. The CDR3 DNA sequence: TGCGCCAGCACCCTAATGGGGGGGACTGAAGCTTTCTTT.

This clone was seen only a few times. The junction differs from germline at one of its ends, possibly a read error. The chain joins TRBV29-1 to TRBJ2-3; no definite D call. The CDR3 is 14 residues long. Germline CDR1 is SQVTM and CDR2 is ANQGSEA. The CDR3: CSVEGPLSTDTQYF. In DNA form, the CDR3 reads TGCAGCGTAGAAGGTCCTTTATCCACAGATACGCAGTATTTT.

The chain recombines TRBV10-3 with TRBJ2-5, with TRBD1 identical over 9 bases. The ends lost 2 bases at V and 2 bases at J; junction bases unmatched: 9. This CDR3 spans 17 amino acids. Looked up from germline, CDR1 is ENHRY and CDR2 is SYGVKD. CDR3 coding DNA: TGTGCCATCAGTGAGACAGGGACAGGGAAGGGACAAGAGACCCAGTACTTC. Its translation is CAISETGTGKGQETQYF.

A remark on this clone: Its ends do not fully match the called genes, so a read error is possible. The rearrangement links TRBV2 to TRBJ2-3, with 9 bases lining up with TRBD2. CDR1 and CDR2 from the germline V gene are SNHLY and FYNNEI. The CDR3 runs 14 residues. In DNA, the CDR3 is TGTGCCAGCAGCCTTAGCGGGAGCATAGATACGCAGTATTTT. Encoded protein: CASSLSGSIDTQYF.

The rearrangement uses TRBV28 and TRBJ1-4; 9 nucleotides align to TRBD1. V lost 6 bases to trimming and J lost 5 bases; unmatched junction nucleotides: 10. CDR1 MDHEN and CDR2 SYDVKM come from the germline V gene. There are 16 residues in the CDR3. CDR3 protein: CASSFLRGTGNEKLFF. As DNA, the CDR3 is TGTGCCAGCAGCTTCCTCAGGGGGACAGGGAATGAAAAACTGTTTTTT.

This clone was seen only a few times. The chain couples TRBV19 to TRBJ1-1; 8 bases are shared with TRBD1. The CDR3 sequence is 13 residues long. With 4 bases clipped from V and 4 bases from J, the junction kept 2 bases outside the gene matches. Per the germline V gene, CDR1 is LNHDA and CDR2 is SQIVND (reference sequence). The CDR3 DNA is TGTGCCAGTAGTACCACAGGGGGCACTGAAGCTTTCTTT. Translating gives CASSTTGGTEAFF.

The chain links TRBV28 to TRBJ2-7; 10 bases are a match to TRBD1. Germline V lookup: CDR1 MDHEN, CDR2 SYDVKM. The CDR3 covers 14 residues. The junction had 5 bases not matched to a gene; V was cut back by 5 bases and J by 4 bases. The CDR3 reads CASSPDRGRYEQYF. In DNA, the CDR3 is TGTGCCAGCAGTCCCGACAGGGGGCGGTACGAGCAGTACTTC.

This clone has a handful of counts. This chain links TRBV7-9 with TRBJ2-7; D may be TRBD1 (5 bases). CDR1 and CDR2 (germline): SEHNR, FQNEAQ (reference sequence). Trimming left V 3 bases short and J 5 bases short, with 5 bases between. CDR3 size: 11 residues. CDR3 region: CASSFRDEQYF. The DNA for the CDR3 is TGTGCCAGCAGCTTCAGGGACGAGCAGTACTTC.

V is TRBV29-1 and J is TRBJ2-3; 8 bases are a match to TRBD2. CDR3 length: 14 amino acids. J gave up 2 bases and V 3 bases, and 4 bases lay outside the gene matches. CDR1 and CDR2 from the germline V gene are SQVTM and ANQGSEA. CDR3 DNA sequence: TGCAGCGTTGATACTAGCGGAGTCACAGATACGCAGTATTTT. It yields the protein CSVDTSGVTDTQYF.